The T cell receptor beta chain under discussion was sequenced for a study of early T cells in non-severe SARS-CoV-2 infection. Per germline, CDR1 MNHEY and CDR2 SVGEGT. V lost 6 bases to trimming and J lost 0 bases, with 11 bases between them. This CDR3 contains 14 residues. TCRdb passed the 5' RACE reads through MiXCR, listing each CDR3 protein once. This table has over 50,000 distinct CDR3 sequences, around 12% appearing once. The rearrangement joins TRBV6-2 or TRBV6-3 to TRBJ1-1; no definite D call. This sequence originates from an adult who was a healthcare worker with PCR-confirmed SARS-CoV-2 infection or an uninfected control (not recorded which). What was sequenced was whole blood. In DNA form, the CDR3 reads TGTGCCAGCAGATTTGCAGGAATGAACACTGAAGCTTTCTTT. It encodes CASRFAGMNTEAFF.